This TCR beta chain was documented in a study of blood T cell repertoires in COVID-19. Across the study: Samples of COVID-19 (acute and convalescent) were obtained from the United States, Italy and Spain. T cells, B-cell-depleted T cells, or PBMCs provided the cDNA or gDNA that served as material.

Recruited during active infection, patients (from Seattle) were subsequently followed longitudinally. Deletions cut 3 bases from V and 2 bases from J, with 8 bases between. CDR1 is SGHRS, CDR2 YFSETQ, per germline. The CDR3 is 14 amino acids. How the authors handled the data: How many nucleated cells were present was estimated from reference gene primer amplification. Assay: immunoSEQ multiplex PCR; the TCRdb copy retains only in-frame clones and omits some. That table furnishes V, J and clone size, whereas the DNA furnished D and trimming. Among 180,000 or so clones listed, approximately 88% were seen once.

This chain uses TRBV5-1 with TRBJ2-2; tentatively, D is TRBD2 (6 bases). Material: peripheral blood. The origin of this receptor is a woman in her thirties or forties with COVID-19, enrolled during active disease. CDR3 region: CASSWRANTGELFF. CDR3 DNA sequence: TGCGCCAGCAGCTGGAGGGCAAACACCGGGGAGCTGTTTTTT.